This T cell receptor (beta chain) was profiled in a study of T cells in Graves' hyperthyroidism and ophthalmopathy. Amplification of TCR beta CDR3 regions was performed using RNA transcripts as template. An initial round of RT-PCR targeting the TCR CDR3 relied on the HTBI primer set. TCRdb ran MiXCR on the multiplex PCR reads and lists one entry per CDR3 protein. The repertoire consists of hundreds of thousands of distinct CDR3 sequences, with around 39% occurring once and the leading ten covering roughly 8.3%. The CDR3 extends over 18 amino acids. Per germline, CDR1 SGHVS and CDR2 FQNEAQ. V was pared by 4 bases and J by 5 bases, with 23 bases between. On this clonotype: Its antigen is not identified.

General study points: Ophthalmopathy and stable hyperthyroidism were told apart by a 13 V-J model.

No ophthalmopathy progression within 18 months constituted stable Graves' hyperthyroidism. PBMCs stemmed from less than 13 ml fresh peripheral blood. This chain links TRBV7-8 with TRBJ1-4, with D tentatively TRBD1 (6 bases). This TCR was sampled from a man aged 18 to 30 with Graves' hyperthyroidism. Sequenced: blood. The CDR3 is CASSSQFTDRSTNEKLFF. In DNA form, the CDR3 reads TGTGCCAGCAGCTCCCAATTTACCGACAGGAGTACGAATGAAAAACTGTTTTTT.